Sequencing of this T cell receptor (beta chain) was carried out in a study of T cell changes during pregnancy in multiple sclerosis. Sequenced by immunoSEQ multiplex PCR; TCRdb stores in-frame clones only, minus some. The repertoire consists of over 70,000 clones, with 80% to 95% occurring once and the leading ten covering 1.5% to 2%. This specimen was peripheral blood, taken in the first trimester of pregnancy. This sequence was found in a female donor in good health, enrolled as a control in a pregnancy study.

CDR3 DNA: TGTGCCAGCAGCCCAATCCAGGCTGAAGCTTTCTTT. Translation gives CASSPIQAEAFF. The V gene is TRBV14, the J gene TRBJ1-1; D gene uncertain. CDR1 SGHDN and CDR2 FVKESK come from the germline V gene. The CDR3 runs 12 residues. The V end lost 4 bases, the J end lost 6 bases, and 9 bases lay between the germline ends. Supplemented by reference TRBV14 and TRBJ1-1, the full variable domain reads EAGVTQFPSHSVIEKGQTVTLRCDPISGHDNLYWYRRVMGKEIKFLLHFVKESKQDESGMPNNRFLAERTGGTYSTLKVQPAELEDSGVYFCASSPIQAEAFFGQGTRLTVV.